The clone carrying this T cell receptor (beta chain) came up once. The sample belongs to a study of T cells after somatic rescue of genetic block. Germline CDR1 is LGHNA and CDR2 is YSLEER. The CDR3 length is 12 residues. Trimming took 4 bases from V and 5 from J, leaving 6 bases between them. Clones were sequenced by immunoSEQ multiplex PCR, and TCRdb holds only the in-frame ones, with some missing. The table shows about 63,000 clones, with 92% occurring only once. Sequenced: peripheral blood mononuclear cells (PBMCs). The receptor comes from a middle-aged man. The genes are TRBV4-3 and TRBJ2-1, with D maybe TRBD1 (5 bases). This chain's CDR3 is CASSRGDNEQFF. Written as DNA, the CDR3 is TGCGCCAGCAGCCGGGGCGACAATGAGCAGTTCTTC.